The TCR beta chain described here comes from a study of T cells in Graves' hyperthyroidism and ophthalmopathy. The overall study: Peripheral blood was secured at the point of initial diagnosis, before any treatment.

This clonotype was recorded at least ten times. Its antigen remains unidentified. V lost 1 base and J 4 bases, leaving 5 bases between the germline ends. The CDR3 is 13 amino acids. The V gene's germline CDR1 is LNHNV and CDR2 YYDKDF (reference sequence). Study-level results: With a median lead of about 6.9 months before onset, the model predicted ophthalmopathy.

What was amplified from RNA transcripts were TCR beta CDR3 regions. Researchers ran a first-round RT-PCR on the TCR CDR3 using the HTBI primer set. TCRdb re-analysed the multiplex PCR reads in MiXCR, keeping a single row per CDR3 protein. The sample has approximately 630,000 distinct CDR3 sequences, around 15% seen once; the top ten hold around 4%. The chain carries TRBV15 and TRBJ1-5; D is unresolved. Sequenced sample: blood. This sequence originates from a woman aged 30 to 39 with Graves' hyperthyroidism. The CDR3 loop is CATSRGGNQPQHF. CDR3 nucleotides: TGTGCCACCAGCAGAGGAGGGAATCAGCCCCAGCATTTT.